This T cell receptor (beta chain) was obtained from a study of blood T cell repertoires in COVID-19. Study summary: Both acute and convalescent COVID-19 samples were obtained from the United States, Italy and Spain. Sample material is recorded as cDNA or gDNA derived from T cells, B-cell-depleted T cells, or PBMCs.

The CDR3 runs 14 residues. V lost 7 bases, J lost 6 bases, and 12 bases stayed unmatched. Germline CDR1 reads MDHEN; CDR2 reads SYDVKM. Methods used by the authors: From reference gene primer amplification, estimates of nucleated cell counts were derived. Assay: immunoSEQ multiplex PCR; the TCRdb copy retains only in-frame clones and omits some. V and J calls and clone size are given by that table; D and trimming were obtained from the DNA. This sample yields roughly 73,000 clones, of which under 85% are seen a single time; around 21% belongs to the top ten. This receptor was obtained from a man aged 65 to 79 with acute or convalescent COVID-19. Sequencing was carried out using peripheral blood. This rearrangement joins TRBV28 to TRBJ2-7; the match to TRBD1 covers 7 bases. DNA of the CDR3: TGTGCCAGCATGCCCGGGACAGTCTTGAGCGAGCAGTACTTC. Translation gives CASMPGTVLSEQYF.